The clone carrying this T cell receptor (beta chain) appeared once. Its matching antigen is unknown. The sample's time point: newly diagnosed, previously untreated cHL patient sample. Starting with thawed PBMCs, CD4+ T cells were purified by magnetic negative selection. Investigators turned to newly diagnosed, untreated classical Hodgkin lymphoma PBMCs for comparison. The data stem from a study of PD-1 blockade in classical Hodgkin lymphoma. Study conclusions and caveats: As was reported, newly diagnosed patients showed lower baseline TCR diversity than healthy donors did.

The protocol was immunoSEQ multiplex PCR, while the TCRdb copy is restricted to in-frame clones and leaves out a portion. The sample shows approximately 35,000 clones, 85% to 90% of them seen only once. CDR1 and CDR2 (germline): SGHTS, YDEGEE. The CDR3 sequence is 14 residues long. V lost 4 bases and J 2 bases, leaving 10 bases between the germline ends. Sequenced input: CD4+ T cells from blood. The genes are TRBV5-8 and TRBJ2-1; possible D gene TRBD2, 7 bases. This TCR derives from a human donor with classical Hodgkin lymphoma. CDR3 protein: CASSRGAPYNEQFF. DNA for the CDR3: TGTGCCAGCAGCCGGGGGGCTCCCTACAATGAGCAGTTCTTC.